The 19 T cell receptor beta chains reported below all come from one sample, sequenced in a study of blood T cells in healthy people across ages. The authors ran a second PCR of roughly 6 to 12 cycles using a sample-barcoded 5' primer and a J-beta primer mix. TCRdb itself ran the 5' RACE reads through MiXCR, one entry per CDR3 protein. The table has about 800,000 distinct CDR3 sequences, about 25% seen once. The sample also formed part of further work on T cells of mothers and their children.

The sequenced sample was blood. These receptors were collected from a boy between 10 and 17 years old in good health.

This clonotype was recorded only once. The chain has TRBV13 and TRBJ2-7, with TRBD2 identical over 13 bases. CDR1 is PRHDT and CDR2 is FYEKMQ in the germline V gene (reference sequence). CDR3 size: 18 residues. Trimming cost V 4 bases and J 3 bases; bases outside gene matches: 12. This CDR3 is CASSSGRTSGRANYEQYF. In DNA, the CDR3 is TGTGCCAGCAGCTCAGGGCGGACTAGCGGGAGAGCTAACTACGAGCAGTACTTC.

The CDR3 is CASSRLVGGGYYEQYF. CDR3 in DNA: TGTGCCAGCAGCCGCTTGGTGGGAGGGGGTTACTACGAGCAGTACTTC. This chain connects TRBV14 to TRBJ2-5; D is possibly TRBD2 (7 bases). The DNA matches TRBJ2-7 better at its end, which makes the J call doubtful. Germline V gene data show CDR1 as SGHDN and CDR2 as FVKESK. The CDR3 length is 16 residues.

This rearrangement joins TRBV12-3 or TRBV12-4 to TRBJ2-5, with 9 bases fitting TRBD2. The V gene end was trimmed by 3 bases and the J gene end by 6 bases; junction bases not matched to a gene: 5. The CDR3 loop spans 14 amino acids. CDR3 loop: CASSLGGGVKTQYF. CDR3 bases: TGTGCCAGCAGTTTGGGCGGGGGGGTAAAGACCCAGTACTTC.

This rearrangement joins TRBV15 to TRBJ2-5; no definite D call. The end of the DNA is better explained by TRBJ2-7, so the J call may be wrong. CDR3 length equals 14 residues. Germline V lookup: CDR1 LNHNV, CDR2 YYDKDF (reference sequence). As DNA, the CDR3 is TGTGCCACCAGCAGAGATCAGAGCCTCTACGAGCAGTACTTC. Translation gives CATSRDQSLYEQYF.

J is TRBJ2-1 and V is TRBV27, with 7 bases identical to TRBD1. The length of the CDR3 is 14 residues. Trimming took 2 bases from V and 5 from J; bases not matched to a gene: 3. Germline CDR1 MNHEY, CDR2 SMNVEV (reference sequence). This CDR3 is CASSLRGPDNEQFF. The CDR3 nucleotides are TGTGCCAGCAGTTTAAGGGGGCCAGACAATGAGCAGTTCTTC.

J is TRBJ2-1 and V is TRBV29-1; TRBD1 matches at 7 bases. Looked up from germline, CDR1 is SQVTM and CDR2 is ANQGSEA. V lost 2 bases, J lost 5 bases, and 15 bases stayed unmatched. This CDR3 spans 17 amino acids. CDR3 DNA: TGCAGCGTTGAAAACCCTAATCCGGGACAGCATCACAATGAGCAGTTCTTC. Amino acids: CSVENPNPGQHHNEQFF.

This clonotype has just a few counts. Here the CDR3 reads CASSYYGGRGPQETQYF. For the CDR3, the DNA is TGTGCCAGCAGTTACTATGGGGGGAGAGGGCCCCAAGAGACCCAGTACTTC. The chain is built from TRBV6-5 and TRBJ2-5, with D perhaps matching TRBD2 (6 bases). Germline V CDR1 and CDR2: MNHEY, SVGAGI. V was trimmed by 1 base and J by 1 base, leaving 16 bases between them. CDR3 length: 17 residues.

In this sample, this clonotype turned up a few times. CDR3 amino acids: CSARDRTGTDTEAFF. CDR3 in DNA: TGCAGTGCTAGAGATCGGACAGGGACTGACACTGAAGCTTTCTTT. The V call is TRBV20-1, the J call TRBJ1-1, with 8 bases fitting TRBD1. CDR1 and CDR2 from the germline V gene are DFQATT and SNEGSKA (reference sequence). This CDR3 is built from 15 residues. Trimming took 0 bases from V and 3 from J; bases not matched to a gene: 6.

The J gene is TRBJ1-2, the V gene TRBV4-3; TRBD1 agrees at 9 bases. The CDR3 sequence is 16 residues long. Germline V CDR1 and CDR2: LGHNA, YSLEER. V shed 4 bases and J 5 bases; nucleotides not matched to a gene: 11. The CDR3 DNA reads as TGCGCCAGCAGCCGGAGCCTTGACAGGGGGATTTATGGCTACACCTTC. This codes for CASSRSLDRGIYGYTF.

This clonotype was picked up a small number of times. The chain joins TRBV6-6 to TRBJ1-4; D is undetermined. Trimming removed 5 bases from V and 0 bases from J, with 10 bases in between. The CDR3 sequence is 15 residues long. Germline lookup yields CDR1 MNHNY and CDR2 SVGAGI (reference sequence). The CDR3 nucleotides read TGTGCCAGCAGTGGCCATTGGCCAACTAATGAAAAACTGTTTTTT. The encoded protein is CASSGHWPTNEKLFF.

This clonotype was seen a few times. The chain has TRBV5-4 and TRBJ2-1, with 7 bases identical to TRBD2. From germline, CDR1 is SGHNT and CDR2 YYREEE (reference sequence). Trimming removed 4 bases from V and 4 bases from J; junction bases left unmatched: 11. The CDR3 spans 16 residues. CDR3 in DNA: TGTGCCAGCAGCCCCTCTGGGGGAGGGCGGTACAATGAGCAGTTCTTC. Residues: CASSPSGGGRYNEQFF.

The rearrangement uses TRBV14 and TRBJ1-2; TRBD1 is a possible D gene (6 bases). V was clipped by 0 bases and J by 6 bases, with 14 bases between them. CDR1 is SGHDN, CDR2 FVKESK, per germline. The CDR3 has 15 amino acids. CDR3 loop: CASSQDRPGADGYTF. The DNA of the CDR3 is TGTGCCAGCAGCCAAGATCGACCAGGGGCTGATGGCTACACCTTC.

This clonotype showed up just a few times. J is TRBJ2-2 and V is TRBV7-2, with 10 nucleotides matching TRBD1. This CDR3 is built from 17 residues. With V trimmed by 2 bases and J by 6 bases, 9 bases remained unmatched. From germline, CDR1 is SGHTA and CDR2 FQGNSA. As DNA, the CDR3 is TGTGCCAGCAGCTTACCGACAGGGGGCATTTCTCCCGGGGAGCTGTTTTTT. As protein: CASSLPTGGISPGELFF.

In regard to this clonotype: Relative to the germline gene, one junction end is altered; a read error may explain this. V is TRBV27 and J is TRBJ1-2; the match to TRBD1 covers 11 bases. CDR1 is MNHEY and CDR2 is SMNVEV in the germline V gene (reference sequence). This CDR3 has 14 residues. The CDR3 DNA is TGTGCCGGCAGTCCCGGGACAGGGGGCTATGGCTACACCTTC. It is translated as CAGSPGTGGYGYTF.

The V gene is TRBV7-3, the J gene TRBJ2-3, with TRBD1 identical over 9 bases. With 1 base clipped from V and 3 bases from J, the junction kept 2 bases outside the gene matches. This CDR3 is built from 15 residues. CDR1 is SGHTA and CDR2 is FQGTGA in the germline V gene. The CDR3 nucleotides are TGTGCCAGCAGCTTAATGGGACAGGGTACAGATACGCAGTATTTT. It codes for CASSLMGQGTDTQYF.

About this clonotype: Lacking the conserved final phenylalanine or tryptophan, this CDR3 likely reflects a read error. V usage is TRBV29-1 and J usage is TRBJ2-4; tentatively, D is TRBD1 (5 bases). The CDR3 has 14 residues. V lost 7 bases and J 0 bases, leaving 13 bases between the germline ends. CDR1 SQVTM and CDR2 ANQGSEA come from the germline V gene. CDR3 residues: CSGGDALAKNIQYL. DNA for the CDR3: TGCAGCGGGGGCGATGCTCTAGCCAAAAACATTCAGTACCTC.

This clonotype was seen a handful of times. The rearrangement links TRBV12-3 or TRBV12-4 to TRBJ2-5; the D is unclear. There are 12 residues in the CDR3. Trimming pared 4 bases from V and 8 bases from J, leaving 11 bases between. The CDR3 coding sequence is TGTGCCAGCAGTTCACCGGACCCAACCCAGTACTTC. Translation: CASSSPDPTQYF.

The chain has TRBV7-9 and TRBJ2-4; a possible D gene is TRBD1 (6 bases). The CDR3 is made up of 14 amino acids. CDR1 and CDR2 from the germline V gene are SEHNR and FQNEAQ (reference sequence). The V gene lost 0 bases and the J gene lost 6 bases, with 9 bases spanning the gap. The CDR3 region has the DNA TGTGCCAGCAGCTTAGCAGGGGGTAGAAACATTCAGTACTTC. Amino acid sequence: CASSLAGGRNIQYF. Based on the CDR3 plus reference TRBV7-9 and TRBJ2-4, the full variable domain is DTGVSQNPRHKITKRGQNVTFRCDPISEHNRLYWYRQTLGQGPEFLTYFQNEAQLEKSRLLSDRFSAERPKGSFSTLEIQRTEQGDSAMYLCASSLAGGRNIQYFGAGTRLSVL.

DNA for the CDR3: TGTGCCAGCTCACCGTCCAGGGGGAGCGACTATGGCTACACCTTC. The encoded protein is CASSPSRGSDYGYTF. The rearrangement links TRBV18 to TRBJ1-2; 7 bases agree with TRBD1. V gave up 3 bases and J gave up 3 bases; unmatched junction bases: 7. Germline V gene sequence: CDR1 KGHSH, CDR2 LQKENI. The CDR3 sequence is 15 residues long.